The subject of this entry is one TCR beta chain. These data originate in a study of T cells in Graves' hyperthyroidism and ophthalmopathy. RNA transcripts served as the template for amplifying TCR beta CDR3 regions. HTBI primers drove first-round RT-PCR of the TCR CDR3. TCRdb re-analysed the multiplex PCR reads in MiXCR, keeping a single row per CDR3 protein. Among 660,000 or so distinct CDR3 sequences listed, approximately 42% were seen once. Germline loops: CDR1 SQVTM, CDR2 ANQGSEA. The ends were cut back, 6 bases at V and 5 bases at J, with 17 bases in the middle. This CDR3 spans 13 amino acids. Sequencing was carried out using peripheral blood or thyroid tissue (not recorded which). The chain has TRBV29-1 and TRBJ2-7; D is possibly TRBD1 (6 bases). The source of this sequence is an adult man with Graves' disease, either hyperthyroidism or ophthalmopathy (not recorded which). The CDR3 sequence is CSVERGGIHEQYF. CDR3 nucleotide sequence: TGCAGCGTAGAAAGAGGGGGAATCCACGAGCAGTACTTC.